This TCR beta chain was sequenced for a study of blood T cells in healthy people across ages (dated by TCRdb to between 2014 and 2017). The study in broad terms: Template switching captured roughly one uniquely barcoded TCR beta cDNA molecule per two T cells in model experiments. The study measured age-related changes in TCR beta repertoire diversity using deep sequencing normalized with unique cDNA molecular identifiers. The donors were divided into four age groups: young (average roughly 15 years), middle-aged (almost 40), aged (about 61) and long-lived (around 87). To avoid experimental bias, donors of different ages were spread randomly across the sequencing lanes. The study analyzed two additional independent replicas of 1 million unique cDNA reads from the same blood draw for two donors, one aged 18 to 29 and one aged 80 or older.

To prepare the library, 5' RACE was applied. Data came from an Illumina HiSeq 2500. A second about 7 to 12 cycle PCR used a sample-barcoded 5' primer and a J-beta primer mix. Each TCR beta cDNA molecule received a unique molecular identifier from a template-switch 5' adaptor carrying 12 random nucleotides. Each sample yielded at least 3 million CDR3-containing paired-end reads. First-strand cDNA was synthesized from all RNA with the Mint cDNA synthesis kit, primed by a TRBC-specific oligonucleotide. After uracil-DNA glycosylase treatment, a first 18-cycle PCR used universal primers M1SS and BC2_uni_R on all cDNA. Per the original workflow: For normalization, 1 million high-quality reads, each with a distinct molecular identifier, were randomly selected from each sample. Reads with shared molecular identifiers were discarded instead of being binned into consensus sequences. MiTCR, with a Q25 quality threshold and the strictest error-elimination algorithm, was used for CDR3 identification, clonotype clustering and error correction. A nonparametric unseen species model using Euler transformation provided a lower-bound estimate of total TCR beta diversity. Through fastp at Q25 and MiXCR, TCRdb rebuilt clones from the public reads, retaining in-frame beta chains. Every CDR3 protein is listed once, alongside the most common genes and DNA of its rows. The V and J calls here are based on TCRdb, not the publication. In all, the sample holds roughly 680,000 distinct CDR3 sequences, and around 21% of those were seen once. The ten most abundant clones make up 3% to 4% of the sample.

Only a few counts were recorded for this clonotype. What this receptor recognizes is not known. No much larger clone is present one base from it, and per-base qualities are unavailable. The CDR3 runs 15 residues from the cysteine to the phenylalanine. Just the 45-base CDR3 DNA is kept, in frame starting at base 1. Reading the germline V gene gives CDR1 SGHDT and CDR2 YYEEEE. The germline V and J ends show losses of 0 bases and 4 bases respectively, and no gene match explains 2 bases of the junction. The roughly 38 donors, aged about 6 to 95 years, were systemically healthy Caucasian individuals from Russia. Each donor gave about 10 milliliters of peripheral blood, drawn into EDTA-treated Vacutainer tubes. Ficoll-Paque density-gradient centrifugation was used to isolate PBMCs, with at least 6.5 million per sample. Total RNA was extracted from PBMCs with Trizol reagent, with at least 6 micrograms obtained per sample. Naive CD45RAhigh/CD27high T cell percentages were measured by flow cytometry on a PBMC aliquot from every donor.

Results the study describes overall, beyond this receptor: Since profiling was done on bulk unsorted PBMCs, naive and antigen-experienced compartments could not be conclusively compared. Observed TCR beta diversity correlated strongly with the percentage of naive T cells measured by flow cytometry. Compared with the aged group, the long-lived group had more naive CD4+ T cells, fewer expanded clones and increased TCR diversity, suggesting age selection. Estimates of total diversity based on one million sequenced T cells were considered lower bounds and underestimates. As age increased, observed TCR beta diversity per million T cells dropped in a roughly linear way, and a significant reduction was already evident by age 40. Because donor CMV infection status was unknown, age-related changes in expanded clonotypes were potentially confounded.

The sequence derives from a man between 65 and 85 years old in good health. The sample taken for sequencing was blood. In this chain, TRBV5-6 is recombined with TRBJ1-2; a stretch of 11 junction bases matches TRBD1. DNA sequence: TGTGCCAGCAGCTTGGTTGGGACAGGGGGCTATGGCTACACCTTC. Translated, this is CASSLVGTGGYGYTF.